This section outlines one TCR beta chain sequence together with its context. The data were obtained in a study of blood T cell repertoires in COVID-19. Authors' analysis steps: Amplified reference gene primers provided the basis for estimating nucleated cell counts. Sequencing used immunoSEQ multiplex PCR; TCRdb keeps in-frame clones, though not all of them. D and trimming come from the DNA, and the V and J calls and clone size come from that table. The sample lists some 150,000 clones, roughly 82% seen once, with 2.2% in the top ten. Trimming took 4 bases from V and 2 from J, leaving 14 bases between them. Germline loops: CDR1 KGHSH, CDR2 LQKENI. The CDR3 length is 15 residues.

The sequencing input was peripheral blood. The chain has TRBV18 and TRBJ1-1, with D tentatively TRBD1 (6 bases). The clonotype originates from a man in his 70s with acute or convalescent COVID-19. This CDR3 reads CASSRSIGGNTEAFF. The CDR3 nucleotides are TGTGCCAGCTCACGATCGATAGGGGGTAACACTGAAGCTTTCTTT. Full variable domain (remainder filled in from reference TRBV18 and TRBJ1-1): NAGVMQNPRHLVRRRGQEARLRCSPMKGHSHVYWYRQLPEEGLKFMVYLQKENIIDESGMPKERFSAEFPKEGPSILRIQQVVRGDSAAYFCASSRSIGGNTEAFFGQGTRLTVV.